One sample yielded the 11 T cell receptor beta chains listed below, sequenced in a study of CD8 T cells in Susac syndrome. Random hexamers served to reverse transcribe roughly 0.5 to 1 ug RNA. Using its own MiXCR run on the immunoSEQ multiplex PCR reads, TCRdb lists one record per CDR3 protein. The data contain about 190,000 distinct CDR3 sequences, approximately 93% of them singletons. The source material was CD4+ T cells from PBMCs. These receptors all come from a human donor in good health.

The chain recombines TRBV20-1 with TRBJ2-1; D gene uncertain. This CDR3 has 14 amino acids. Trimming removed 1 base at V and 4 bases at J, with 11 bases between. Germline V gives CDR1 DFQATT, CDR2 SNEGSKA (reference sequence). The CDR3 region is CSARGGLPYNEQFF. CDR3 nucleotides: TGCAGTGCTAGAGGCGGATTGCCTTACAATGAGCAGTTCTTC.

The chain has TRBV19 and TRBJ1-1, with 7 bases identical to TRBD1. There are 12 residues in the CDR3. Looked up from germline, CDR1 is LNHDA and CDR2 is SQIVND (reference sequence). V gave up 8 bases and J gave up 11 bases; unmatched junction bases: 11. In nucleotides, the CDR3 is TGTGCCAGTCAAACCCCCACAGGGGTGGCTTTCTTT. Residues: CASQTPTGVAFF.

The chain couples TRBV6-1 to TRBJ1-1; a weak D match, TRBD1 (6 bases). There are 14 residues in the CDR3. V shed 4 bases and J shed 7 bases, with 16 bases lying between them. The germline gives CDR1 MNHNS, CDR2 SASEGT. DNA for the CDR3: TGTGCCAGCAGTGGATTGGGGGGGCTTAGTGAAGCTTTCTTT. Protein product: CASSGLGGLSEAFF.

The chain employs TRBV5-1 and TRBJ2-3, with D uncertain. Germline-derived CDR1 and CDR2 are SGHRS and YFSETQ. Deletions cut 0 bases from V and 7 bases from J, with 9 bases between. The CDR3 is 13 amino acids. Written as DNA, the CDR3 is TGCGCCAGCAGCTTGGAGACACAAAATACGCAGTATTTT. The encoded protein is CASSLETQNTQYF. The full variable domain, with the rest looked up from reference TRBV5-1 and TRBJ2-3, is KAGVTQTPRYLIKTRGQQVTLSCSPISGHRSVSWYQQTPGQGLQFLFEYFSETQRNKGNFPGRFSGRQFSNSRSEMNVSTLELGDSALYLCASSLETQNTQYFGPGTRLTVL.

This clonotype appeared a single time. The rearrangement joins TRBV27 to TRBJ2-1, with D maybe TRBD2 (5 bases). CDR3 size: 13 residues. Germline V gives CDR1 MNHEY, CDR2 SMNVEV (reference sequence). Trimming stripped 8 bases from V and 6 bases from J, with 14 bases between. The CDR3 nucleotides read TGTGCCAGCGGCCCGGACTTGTTCAATGAGCAGTTCTTC. Translated: CASGPDLFNEQFF.

The rearrangement joins TRBV15 to TRBJ2-3; D is uncertain. Germline assignment: CDR1 LNHNV and CDR2 YYDKDF (reference sequence). V gave up 0 bases and J gave up 4 bases, with 5 bases separating them. This CDR3 contains 13 residues. The CDR3 region is CATSRDRPDTQYF. Here the CDR3 DNA reads TGTGCCACCAGCAGAGATAGGCCAGATACGCAGTATTTT.

This sequence joins TRBV7-9 and TRBJ2-2; D remains ambiguous. Trimming removed 1 base from V and 6 bases from J, with 9 bases in between. The CDR3 sequence is 14 residues long. CDR1 is SEHNR and CDR2 is FQNEAQ in the germline V gene (reference sequence). The CDR3 sequence is CASSLGPSSGELFF. DNA for the CDR3: TGTGCCAGCAGCTTAGGTCCGTCCTCCGGGGAGCTGTTTTTT.

This clonotype turned up a few times. V gene TRBV20-1 combines with J gene TRBJ2-5; D uncertain. The CDR3 has 11 residues. Looked up from germline, CDR1 is DFQATT and CDR2 is SNEGSKA (reference sequence). V lost 1 base and J 2 bases, leaving 2 bases between the germline ends. The CDR3: CSARGQETQYF. The CDR3 nucleotides are TGCAGTGCTAGAGGTCAAGAGACCCAGTACTTC.

This clonotype came up once. CDR3 region: CASSIPRDRLNYGYTF. CDR3 nucleotides: TGTGCCAGCAGCATTCCTAGGGACAGGCTAAACTATGGCTACACCTTC. The chain combines TRBV5-4 with TRBJ1-2; TRBD1 aligns across 8 bases. V lost 4 bases and J lost 2; bases outside the gene matches: 10. This CDR3 spans 16 amino acids. Germline values: CDR1 SGHNT, CDR2 YYREEE (reference sequence).

The chain combines TRBV5-1 with TRBJ2-5, with D possibly TRBD2 on 6 matching bases. This CDR3 is built from 15 residues. With 0 bases removed from V and 4 bases from J, the gap between germline ends came to 13 bases. Germline CDR1 SGHRS, CDR2 YFSETQ. DNA for the CDR3: TGCGCCAGCAGCTTGGGTTTAGGGACTTTAGAGACCCAGTACTTC. Translated, it gives CASSLGLGTLETQYF.

V is TRBV14 and J is TRBJ2-6, with TRBD1 as a possible D gene (5 bases). This CDR3 is built from 15 residues. Germline V CDR1 and CDR2: SGHDN, FVKESK. The V end lost 4 bases, the J end lost 3 bases, and 10 bases lay between the germline ends. The chain's CDR3 is CASSPPGHGANVLTF. CDR3 DNA sequence: TGTGCCAGCAGCCCCCCAGGACATGGGGCCAACGTCCTGACTTTC.